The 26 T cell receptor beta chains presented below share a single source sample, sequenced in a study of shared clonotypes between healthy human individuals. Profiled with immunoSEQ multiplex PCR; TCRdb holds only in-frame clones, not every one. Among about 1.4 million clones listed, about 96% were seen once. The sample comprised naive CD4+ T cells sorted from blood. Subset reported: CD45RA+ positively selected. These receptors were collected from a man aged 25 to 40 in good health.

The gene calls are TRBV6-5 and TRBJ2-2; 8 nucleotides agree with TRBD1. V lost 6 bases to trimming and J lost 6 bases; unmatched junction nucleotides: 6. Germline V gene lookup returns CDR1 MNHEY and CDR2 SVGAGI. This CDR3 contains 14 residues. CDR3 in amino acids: CASRGQAVAGELFF. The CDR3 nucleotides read TGTGCCAGCAGGGGACAGGCCGTGGCCGGGGAGCTGTTTTTT.

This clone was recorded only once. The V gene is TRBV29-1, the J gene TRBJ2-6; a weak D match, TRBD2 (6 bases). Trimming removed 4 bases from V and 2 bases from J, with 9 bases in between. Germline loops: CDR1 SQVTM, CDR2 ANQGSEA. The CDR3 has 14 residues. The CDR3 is CSVVSGAGANVLTF. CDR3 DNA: TGCAGCGTTGTGTCGGGAGCTGGGGCCAACGTCCTGACTTTC.

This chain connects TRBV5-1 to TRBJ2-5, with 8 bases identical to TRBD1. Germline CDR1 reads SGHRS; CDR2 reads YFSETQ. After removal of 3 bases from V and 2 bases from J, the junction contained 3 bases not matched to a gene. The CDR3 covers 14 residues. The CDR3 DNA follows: TGCGCCAGCAGCTACCACAGGGGGCAAGAGACCCAGTACTTC. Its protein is CASSYHRGQETQYF.

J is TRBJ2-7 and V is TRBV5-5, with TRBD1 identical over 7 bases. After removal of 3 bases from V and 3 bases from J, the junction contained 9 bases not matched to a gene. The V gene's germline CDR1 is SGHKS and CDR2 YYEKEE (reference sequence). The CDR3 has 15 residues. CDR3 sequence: CASSSTGTVSYEQYF. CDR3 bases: TGTGCCAGCAGCTCTACCGGGACAGTGAGCTACGAGCAGTACTTC.

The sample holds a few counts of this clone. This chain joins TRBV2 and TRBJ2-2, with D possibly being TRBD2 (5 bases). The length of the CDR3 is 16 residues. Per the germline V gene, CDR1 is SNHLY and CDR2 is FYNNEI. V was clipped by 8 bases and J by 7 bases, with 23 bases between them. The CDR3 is CASAIGRPLRGGELFF. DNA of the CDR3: TGTGCCAGCGCAATTGGTCGGCCACTTCGGGGCGGGGAGCTGTTTTTT.

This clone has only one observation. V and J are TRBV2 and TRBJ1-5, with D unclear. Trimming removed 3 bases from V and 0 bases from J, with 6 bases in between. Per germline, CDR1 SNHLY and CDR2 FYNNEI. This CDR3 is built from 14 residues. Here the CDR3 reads CASSEDRSNQPQHF. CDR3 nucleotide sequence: TGTGCCAGCAGTGAGGATCGTAGCAATCAGCCCCAGCATTTT.

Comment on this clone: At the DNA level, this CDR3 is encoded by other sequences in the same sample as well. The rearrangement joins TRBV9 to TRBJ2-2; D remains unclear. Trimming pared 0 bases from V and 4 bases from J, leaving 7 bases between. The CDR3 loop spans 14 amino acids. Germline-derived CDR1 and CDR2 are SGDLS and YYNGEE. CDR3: CASSVGTVTGELFF. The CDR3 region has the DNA TGTGCCAGCAGCGTAGGTACGGTCACCGGGGAGCTGTTTTTT. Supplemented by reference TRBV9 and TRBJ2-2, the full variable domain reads DSGVTQTPKHLITATGQRVTLRCSPRSGDLSVYWYQQSLDQGLQFLIQYYNGEERAKGNILERFSAQQFPDLHSELNLSSLELGDSALYFCASSVGTVTGELFFGEGSRLTVL.

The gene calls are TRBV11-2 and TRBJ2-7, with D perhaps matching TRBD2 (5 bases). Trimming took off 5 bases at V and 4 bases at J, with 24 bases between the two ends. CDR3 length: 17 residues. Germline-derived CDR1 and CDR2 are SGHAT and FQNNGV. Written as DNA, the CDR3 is TGTGCCAGCAGCGTCACTCAATCGGGAAATCAACCTTACGAGCAGTACTTC. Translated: CASSVTQSGNQPYEQYF.

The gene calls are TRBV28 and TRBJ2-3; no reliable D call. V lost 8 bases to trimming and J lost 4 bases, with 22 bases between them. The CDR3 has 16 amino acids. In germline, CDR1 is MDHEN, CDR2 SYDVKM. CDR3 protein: CASPPAGPGGADTQYF. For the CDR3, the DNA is TGTGCCAGCCCCCCGGCCGGGCCCGGCGGAGCAGATACGCAGTATTTT.

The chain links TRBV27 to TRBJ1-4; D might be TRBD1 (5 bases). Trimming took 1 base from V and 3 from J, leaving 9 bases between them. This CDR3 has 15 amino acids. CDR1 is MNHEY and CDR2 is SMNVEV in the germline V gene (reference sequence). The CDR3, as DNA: TGTGCCAGCAGTTTATTGGGGCGCGCTAATGAAAAACTGTTTTTT. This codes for CASSLLGRANEKLFF.

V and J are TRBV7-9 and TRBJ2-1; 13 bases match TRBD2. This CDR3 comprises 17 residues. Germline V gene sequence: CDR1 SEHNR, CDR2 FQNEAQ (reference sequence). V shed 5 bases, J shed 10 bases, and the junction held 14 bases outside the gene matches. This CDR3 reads CASSLPTSGRATYEQFF. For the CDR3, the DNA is TGTGCCAGCAGCCTGCCCACTAGCGGGAGGGCCACATACGAGCAGTTCTTC.

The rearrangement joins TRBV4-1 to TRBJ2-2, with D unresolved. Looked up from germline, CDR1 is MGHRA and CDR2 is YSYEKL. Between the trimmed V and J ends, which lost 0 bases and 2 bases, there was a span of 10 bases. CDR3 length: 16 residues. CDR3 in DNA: TGCGCCAGCAGCCAAGAAAATTTCTTAAACACCGGGGAGCTGTTTTTT. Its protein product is CASSQENFLNTGELFF.

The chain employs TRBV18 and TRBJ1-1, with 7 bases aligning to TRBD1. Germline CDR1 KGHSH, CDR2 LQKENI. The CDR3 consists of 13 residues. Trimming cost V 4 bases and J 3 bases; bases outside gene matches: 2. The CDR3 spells CASSQQGYTEAFF. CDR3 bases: TGTGCCAGCTCACAACAGGGGTACACTGAAGCTTTCTTT.

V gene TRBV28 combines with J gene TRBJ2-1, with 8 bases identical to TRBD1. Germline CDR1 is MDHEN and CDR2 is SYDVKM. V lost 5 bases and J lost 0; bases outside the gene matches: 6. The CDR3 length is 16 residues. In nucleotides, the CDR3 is TGTGCCAGCAGTGACCCCAGGGGGCACTCCTACAATGAGCAGTTCTTC. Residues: CASSDPRGHSYNEQFF. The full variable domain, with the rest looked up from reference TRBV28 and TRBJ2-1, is DVKVTQSSRYLVKRTGEKVFLECVQDMDHENMFWYRQDPGLGLRLIYFSYDVKMKEKGDIPEGYSVSREKKERFSLILESASTNQTSMYLCASSDPRGHSYNEQFFGPGTRLTVL.

In DNA, the CDR3 is TGCGCCAGCAGCGAACTTCCAGGGGACTATGGCTACACCTTC. It is translated as CASSELPGDYGYTF. V gene TRBV5-1 combines with J gene TRBJ1-2; TRBD1 is a possible D gene (6 bases). The CDR3 contains 14 residues. Germline CDR1 SGHRS, CDR2 YFSETQ. Trimming took 4 bases from V and 3 from J, leaving 13 bases between them.

For the CDR3, the DNA is TGTGCCAGCAGCCTATTACCGACAGGTCCCTCTGGGGCCAACGTCCTGACTTTC. Its protein product is CASSLLPTGPSGANVLTF. The chain employs TRBV7-2 and TRBJ2-6; TRBD1 is a possible D gene (6 bases). CDR3 length: 18 residues. In germline, CDR1 is SGHTA, CDR2 FQGNSA. V dropped 5 bases and J dropped 0 bases, with 17 bases sitting between them.

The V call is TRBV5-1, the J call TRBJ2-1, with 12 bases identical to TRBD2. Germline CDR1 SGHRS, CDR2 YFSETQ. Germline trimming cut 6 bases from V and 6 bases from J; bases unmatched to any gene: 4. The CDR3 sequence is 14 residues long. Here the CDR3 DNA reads TGCGCCAGCACTAGGACTAGCGGGGCCAATGAGCAGTTCTTC. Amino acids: CASTRTSGANEQFF.

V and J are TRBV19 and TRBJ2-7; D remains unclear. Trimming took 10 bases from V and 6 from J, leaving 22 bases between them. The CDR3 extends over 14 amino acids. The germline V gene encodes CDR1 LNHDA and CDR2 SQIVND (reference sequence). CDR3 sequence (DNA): TGTGCCAATCTACGGACCGGCGATGTATTCGAGCAGTACTTC. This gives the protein CANLRTGDVFEQYF.

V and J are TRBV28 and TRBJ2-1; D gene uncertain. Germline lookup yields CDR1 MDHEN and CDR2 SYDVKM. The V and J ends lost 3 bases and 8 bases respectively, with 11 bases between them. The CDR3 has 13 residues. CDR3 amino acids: CASSLSSFDEQFF. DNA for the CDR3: TGTGCCAGCAGTTTGTCTAGTTTCGATGAGCAGTTCTTC.

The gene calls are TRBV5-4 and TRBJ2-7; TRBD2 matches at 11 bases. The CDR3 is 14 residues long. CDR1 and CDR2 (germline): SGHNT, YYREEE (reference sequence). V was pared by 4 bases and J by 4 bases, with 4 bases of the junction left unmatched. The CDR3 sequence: CASSPGTSGYEQYF. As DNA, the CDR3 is TGTGCCAGCAGCCCCGGGACTAGCGGTTACGAGCAGTACTTC.

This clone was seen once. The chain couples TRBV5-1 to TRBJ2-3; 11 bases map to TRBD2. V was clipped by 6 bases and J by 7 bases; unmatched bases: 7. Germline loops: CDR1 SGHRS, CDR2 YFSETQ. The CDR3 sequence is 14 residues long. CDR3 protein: CASTPLAGGNTQYF. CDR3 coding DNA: TGCGCCAGCACCCCCCTAGCGGGAGGAAATACGCAGTATTTT.

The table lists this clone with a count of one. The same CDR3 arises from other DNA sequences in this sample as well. CDR3 region: CASSVAPENYGYTF. The CDR3 coding sequence is TGTGCCAGCAGCGTAGCTCCGGAAAACTATGGCTACACCTTC. The chain has TRBV9 and TRBJ1-2; D ambiguous. The V gene lost 0 bases and the J gene lost 2 bases, with 8 bases spanning the gap. The CDR3 loop spans 14 amino acids. Germline values: CDR1 SGDLS, CDR2 YYNGEE.

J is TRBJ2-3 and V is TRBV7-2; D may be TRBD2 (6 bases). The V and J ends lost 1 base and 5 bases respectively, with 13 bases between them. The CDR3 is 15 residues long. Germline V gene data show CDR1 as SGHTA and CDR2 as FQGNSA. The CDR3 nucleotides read TGTGCCAGCAGCTTAGAGGGCGGGAAGATAGATACGCAGTATTTT. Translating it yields CASSLEGGKIDTQYF. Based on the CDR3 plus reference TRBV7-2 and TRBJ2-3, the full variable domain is GAGVSQSPSNKVTEKGKDVELRCDPISGHTALYWYRQSLGQGLEFLIYFQGNSAPDKSGLPSDRFSAERTGGSVSTLTIQRTQQEDSAVYLCASSLEGGKIDTQYFGPGTRLTVL.

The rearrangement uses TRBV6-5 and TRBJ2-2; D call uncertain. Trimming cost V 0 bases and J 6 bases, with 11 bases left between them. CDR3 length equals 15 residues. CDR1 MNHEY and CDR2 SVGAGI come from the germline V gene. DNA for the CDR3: TGTGCCAGCAGTTACTCCCGTCGCCGAGCCGGGGAGCTGTTTTTT. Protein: CASSYSRRRAGELFF.

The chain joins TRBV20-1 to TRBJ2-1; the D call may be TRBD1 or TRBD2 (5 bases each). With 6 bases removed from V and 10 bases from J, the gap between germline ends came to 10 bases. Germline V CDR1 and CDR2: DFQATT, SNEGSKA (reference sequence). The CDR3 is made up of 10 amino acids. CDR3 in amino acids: CSARDLEQFF. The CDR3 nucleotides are TGCAGTGCCCGGGACCTAGAGCAGTTCTTC.

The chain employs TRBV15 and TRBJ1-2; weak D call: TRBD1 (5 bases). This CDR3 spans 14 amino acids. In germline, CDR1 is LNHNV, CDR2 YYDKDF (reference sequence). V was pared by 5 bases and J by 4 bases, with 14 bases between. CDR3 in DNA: TGTGCCACCAGCCCCCCGGGGCTGGGCTATGGCTACACCTTC. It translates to CATSPPGLGYGYTF.